The text below deals with one TCR beta chain. The antigen remains unidentified. V lost 7 bases, J lost 4 bases, and 8 bases lay in between. This CDR3 is 12 amino acids long. The germline CDR1 and CDR2 sequences are SQVTM and ANQGSEA. For TCR beta, libraries came from iRepertoire HTBI primers and Arm-PCR of CDR3 regions. TCRdb reprocessed the multiplex PCR reads via MiXCR and lists one record per CDR3 protein. The sample consists of 620,000 or so distinct CDR3 sequences, 15% to 20% of them appearing once. Sample time point: newly diagnosed GD, antithyroid drugs for less than 3 months. PBMC-extracted RNA yielded the TCR library. The source of the sample is a study of regulatory T cells in long-lasting Graves disease. Overall study results and limits: Persistent Graves' patients showed a TCR diversity that was lower than that of newly diagnosed ones.

Separately, the same data were catalogued under a study of T cells in Graves' hyperthyroidism and ophthalmopathy.

The chain recombines TRBV29-1 with TRBJ2-6; D call uncertain. The sequence derives from a young woman with Graves disease. The source material was peripheral blood mononuclear cells (PBMCs), sampled at new diagnosis, from a patient treated with antithyroid drugs. CDR3 DNA: TGCAGCGCATATTCCGGGGCCAACGTCCTGACTTTC. It translates to CSAYSGANVLTF. Drawing the rest from reference TRBV29-1 and TRBJ2-6, the complete variable domain is SAVISQKPSRDICQRGTSLTIQCQVDSQVTMMFWYRQQPGQSLTLIATANQGSEATYESGFVIDKFPISRPNLTFSTLTVSNMSPEDSSIYLCSAYSGANVLTFGAGSRLTVL.